This T cell receptor beta chain was sequenced in a study of blood T cells in healthy people across ages. Study outcomes and limitations: Among long-lived donors, naive CD4+ cells were more numerous and diversity higher than in aged donors.

CDR3 size: 14 residues. The germline gives CDR1 SGHNT, CDR2 YYREEE (reference sequence). With a J-beta primer mix and a sample-barcoded 5' primer, a second PCR ran roughly 6 to 12 cycles. Each cDNA was tagged by a template-switch adaptor containing 12 random nucleotides. Using its own MiXCR run on the 5' RACE reads, TCRdb lists one record per CDR3 protein. Among about 1 million distinct CDR3 sequences listed, more than 40% were seen once. As regards this clonotype: Its specificity is unknown.

The source material was blood. V and J are TRBV5-4 and TRBJ2-4; D might be TRBD1 (6 bases). The J call may not be correct, given that the DNA end is closer to TRBJ2-7. This sequence originates from a woman aged 55-69 years in good health. CDR3 amino acids: CASSPDFRGSEQYF. CDR3 bases: TGTGCCAGCAGCCCGGACTTCAGGGGATCCGAGCAGTACTTC.